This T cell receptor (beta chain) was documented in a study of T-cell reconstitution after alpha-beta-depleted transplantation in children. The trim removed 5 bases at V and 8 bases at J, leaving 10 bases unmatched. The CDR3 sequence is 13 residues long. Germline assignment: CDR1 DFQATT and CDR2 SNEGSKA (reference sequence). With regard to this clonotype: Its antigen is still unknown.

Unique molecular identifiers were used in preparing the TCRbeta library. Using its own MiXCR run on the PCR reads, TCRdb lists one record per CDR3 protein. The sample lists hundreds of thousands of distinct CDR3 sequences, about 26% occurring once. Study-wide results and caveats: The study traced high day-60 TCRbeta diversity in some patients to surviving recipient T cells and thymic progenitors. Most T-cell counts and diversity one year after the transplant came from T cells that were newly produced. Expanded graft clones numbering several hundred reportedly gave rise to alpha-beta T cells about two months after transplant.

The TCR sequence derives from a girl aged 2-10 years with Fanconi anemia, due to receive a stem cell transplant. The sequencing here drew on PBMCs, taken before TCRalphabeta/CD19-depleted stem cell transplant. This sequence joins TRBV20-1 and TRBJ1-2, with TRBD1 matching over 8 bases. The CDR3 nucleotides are TGCAGTGCTTACGACAGGGGAATGAGAGGCTACACCTTC. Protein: CSAYDRGMRGYTF.